Given below is one TCR beta chain in context. The sample is drawn from a study of blood T cell repertoires in COVID-19. Study in general: T cells, B-cell-depleted T cells, or PBMCs provided the cDNA or gDNA that served as material.

Losses at the gene ends were 6 bases for V and 4 bases for J; bases not matched to a gene: 3. Germline V gene sequence: CDR1 LNHDA, CDR2 SQIVND (reference sequence). This CDR3 is 13 amino acids long. Per the study methods: It was from reference gene primer amplification that nucleated cell counts were estimated. Only in-frame clones appear in the TCRdb table, and some are missing; sequencing was by immunoSEQ multiplex PCR. D and trimming were read from the DNA, whereas the V and J calls and clone size are those reported in that table. This sample has approximately 130,000 clones, with approximately 80% found just once.

The chain joins TRBV19 to TRBJ2-1, with 7 bases matching TRBD1. This clonotype was obtained from a human donor in a cohort sampled during active COVID-19. The specimen was peripheral blood. CDR3 loop: CASREQGYNEQFF. The CDR3 coding sequence is TGTGCCAGTAGGGAACAGGGGTACAATGAGCAGTTCTTC.